The TCR beta chain described here comes from a study of blood T cell repertoires in COVID-19. Study background: PBMCs, B-cell-depleted T cells, or T cells provided the cDNA or gDNA that made up the material.

Original data processing: The assay estimated nucleated cells by amplifying reference gene primers. Produced via immunoSEQ multiplex PCR; TCRdb's table is partial and in-frame only. The DNA was the basis for D and trimming; V, J and clone size are from that table. Of about 240,000 clones listed, 70% to 90% are singletons. This CDR3 has 12 amino acids. Trimming cost V 6 bases and J 5 bases, with 10 bases left between them. V gene TRBV12-3 or TRBV12-4 combines with J gene TRBJ1-2; perhaps TRBD1 as D (5 bases). Sequencing was carried out using peripheral blood. This sequence was found in a man in his sixties with acute or convalescent COVID-19. The CDR3 region has the DNA TGTGCCAGCAGCAGACAGACATATGGCTACACCTTC. Its translation: CASSRQTYGYTF.